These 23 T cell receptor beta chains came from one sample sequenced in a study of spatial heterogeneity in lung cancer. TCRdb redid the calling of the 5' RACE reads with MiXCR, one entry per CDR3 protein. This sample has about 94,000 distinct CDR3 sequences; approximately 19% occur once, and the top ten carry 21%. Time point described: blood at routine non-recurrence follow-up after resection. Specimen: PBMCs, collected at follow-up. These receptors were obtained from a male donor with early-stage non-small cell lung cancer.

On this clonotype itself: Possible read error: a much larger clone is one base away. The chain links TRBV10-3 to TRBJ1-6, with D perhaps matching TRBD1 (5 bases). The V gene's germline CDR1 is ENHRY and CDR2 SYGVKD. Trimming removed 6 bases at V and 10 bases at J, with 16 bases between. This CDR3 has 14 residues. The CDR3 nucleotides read TGTGCCATCAGCCCCGGGTCAGGGAAATCACCCCTCCACTTT. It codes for CAISPGSGKSPLHF.

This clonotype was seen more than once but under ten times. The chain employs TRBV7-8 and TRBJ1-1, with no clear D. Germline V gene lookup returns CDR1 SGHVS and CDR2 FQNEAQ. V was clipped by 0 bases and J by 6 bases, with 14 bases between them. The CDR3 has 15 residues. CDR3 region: CASSLANSGVSEAFF. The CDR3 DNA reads TGTGCCAGCAGCTTAGCGAACTCGGGCGTCTCTGAAGCTTTCTTT.

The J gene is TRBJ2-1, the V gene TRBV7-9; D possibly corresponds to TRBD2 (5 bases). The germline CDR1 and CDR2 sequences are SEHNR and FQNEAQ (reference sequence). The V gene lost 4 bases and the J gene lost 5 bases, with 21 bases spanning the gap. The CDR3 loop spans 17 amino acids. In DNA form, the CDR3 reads TGTGCCAGCAGCTCTCTCCGAGGAGGACCGGGCGACAATGAGCAGTTCTTC. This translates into CASSSLRGGPGDNEQFF.

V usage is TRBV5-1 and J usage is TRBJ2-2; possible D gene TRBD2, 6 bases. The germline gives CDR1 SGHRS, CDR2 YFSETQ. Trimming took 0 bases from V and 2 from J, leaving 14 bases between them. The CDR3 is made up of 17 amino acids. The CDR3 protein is CASSLEGGGPNTGELFF. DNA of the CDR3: TGCGCCAGCAGCTTGGAGGGAGGCGGGCCCAACACCGGGGAGCTGTTTTTT.

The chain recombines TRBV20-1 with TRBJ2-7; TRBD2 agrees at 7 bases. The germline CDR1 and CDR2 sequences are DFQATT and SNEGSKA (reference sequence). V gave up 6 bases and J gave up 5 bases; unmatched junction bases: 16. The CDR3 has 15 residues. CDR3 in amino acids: CSARDYPPFDDEQYF. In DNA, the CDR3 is TGCAGTGCAAGGGACTACCCACCCTTTGATGACGAGCAGTACTTC.

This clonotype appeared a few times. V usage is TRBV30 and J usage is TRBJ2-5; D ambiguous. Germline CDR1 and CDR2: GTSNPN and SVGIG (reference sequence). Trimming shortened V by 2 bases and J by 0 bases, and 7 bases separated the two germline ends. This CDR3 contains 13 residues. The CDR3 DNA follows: TGTGCCTGGAGTAGTAGTCACCAAGAGACCCAGTACTTC. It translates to CAWSSSHQETQYF.

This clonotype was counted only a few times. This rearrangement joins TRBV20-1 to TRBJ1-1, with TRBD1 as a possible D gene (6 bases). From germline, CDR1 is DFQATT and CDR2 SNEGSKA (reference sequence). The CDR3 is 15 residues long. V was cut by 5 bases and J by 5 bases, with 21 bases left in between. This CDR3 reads CSASNPTGRSTEAFF. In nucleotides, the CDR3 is TGCAGTGCTTCCAACCCCACAGGGAGAAGTACTGAAGCTTTCTTT.

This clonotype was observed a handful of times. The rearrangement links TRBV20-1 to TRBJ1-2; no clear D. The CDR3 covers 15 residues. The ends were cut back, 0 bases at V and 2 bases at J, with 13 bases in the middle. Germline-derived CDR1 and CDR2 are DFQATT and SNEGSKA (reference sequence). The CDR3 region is CSARDPAGPNYGYTF. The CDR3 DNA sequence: TGCAGTGCTAGAGATCCGGCAGGCCCGAACTATGGCTACACCTTC.

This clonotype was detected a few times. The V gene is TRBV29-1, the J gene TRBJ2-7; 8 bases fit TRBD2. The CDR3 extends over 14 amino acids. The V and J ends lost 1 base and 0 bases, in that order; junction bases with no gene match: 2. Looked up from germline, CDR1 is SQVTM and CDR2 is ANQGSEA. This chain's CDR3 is CSVEVLAGSYEQYF. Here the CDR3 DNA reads TGCAGCGTTGAAGTCCTAGCGGGCTCCTACGAGCAGTACTTC.

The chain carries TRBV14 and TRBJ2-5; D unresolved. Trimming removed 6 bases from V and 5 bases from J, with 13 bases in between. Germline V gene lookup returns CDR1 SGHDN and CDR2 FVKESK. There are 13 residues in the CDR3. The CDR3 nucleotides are TGTGCCAGCAGGATTACGGCCGGCGAGACCCAGTACTTC. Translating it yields CASRITAGETQYF.

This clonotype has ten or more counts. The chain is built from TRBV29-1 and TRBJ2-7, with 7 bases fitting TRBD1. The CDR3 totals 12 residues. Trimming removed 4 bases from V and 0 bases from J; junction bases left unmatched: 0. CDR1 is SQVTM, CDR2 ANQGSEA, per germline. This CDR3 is CSVGDSSYEQYF. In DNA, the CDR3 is TGCAGCGTTGGGGACAGCTCCTACGAGCAGTACTTC.

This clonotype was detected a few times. DNA for the CDR3: TGCAGCGTTGCCGGGACAGACAACACTGAAGCTTTCTTT. It is translated as CSVAGTDNTEAFF. The chain uses TRBV29-1 and TRBJ1-1, with 7 bases fitting TRBD1. The V and J ends lost 4 bases and 2 bases, in that order; junction bases with no gene match: 4. Germline V CDR1 and CDR2: SQVTM, ANQGSEA. The CDR3 is 13 amino acids.

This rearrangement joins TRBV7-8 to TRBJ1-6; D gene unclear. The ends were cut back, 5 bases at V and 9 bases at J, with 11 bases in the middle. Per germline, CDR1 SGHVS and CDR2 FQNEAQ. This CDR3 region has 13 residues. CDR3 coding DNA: TGTGCCAGCAGCATCACCCTGGGTTCACCCCTCCACTTT. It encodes CASSITLGSPLHF.

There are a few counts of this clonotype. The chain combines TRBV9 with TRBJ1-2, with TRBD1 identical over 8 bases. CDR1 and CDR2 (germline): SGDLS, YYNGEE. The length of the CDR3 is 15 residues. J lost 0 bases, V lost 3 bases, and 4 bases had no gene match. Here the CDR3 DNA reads TGTGCCAGCAGCGAAGGGACAGGAGCTAACTATGGCTACACCTTC. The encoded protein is CASSEGTGANYGYTF. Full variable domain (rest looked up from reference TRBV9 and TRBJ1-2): DSGVTQTPKHLITATGQRVTLRCSPRSGDLSVYWYQQSLDQGLQFLIQYYNGEERAKGNILERFSAQQFPDLHSELNLSSLELGDSALYFCASSEGTGANYGYTFGSGTRLTVV.

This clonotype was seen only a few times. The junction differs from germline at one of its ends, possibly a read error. CDR3 in amino acids: CASGFSGGGTEAFF. In DNA form, the CDR3 reads TGTGCCAGCGGTTTTAGTGGCGGAGGCACTGAAGCTTTCTTT. This chain links TRBV12-3 or TRBV12-4 with TRBJ1-1, with no clear D. CDR3 length: 14 residues.

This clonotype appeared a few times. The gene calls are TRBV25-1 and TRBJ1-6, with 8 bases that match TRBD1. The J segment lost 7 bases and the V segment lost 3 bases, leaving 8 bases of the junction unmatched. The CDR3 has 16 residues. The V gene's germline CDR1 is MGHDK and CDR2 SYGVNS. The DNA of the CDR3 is TGTGCCAGCAGTGAGGTGGGGGACAGGAACAATTCACCCCTCCACTTT. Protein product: CASSEVGDRNNSPLHF. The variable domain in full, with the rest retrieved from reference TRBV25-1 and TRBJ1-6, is EADIYQTPRYLVIGTGKKITLECSQTMGHDKMYWYQQDPGMELHLIHYSYGVNSTEKGDLSSESTVSRIRTEHFPLTLESARPSHTSQYLCASSEVGDRNNSPLHFGNGTRLTVT.

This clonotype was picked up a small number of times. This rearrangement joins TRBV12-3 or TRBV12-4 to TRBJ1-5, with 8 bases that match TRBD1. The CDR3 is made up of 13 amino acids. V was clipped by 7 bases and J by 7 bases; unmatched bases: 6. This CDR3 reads CASTDRGEQPQHF. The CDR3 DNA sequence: TGTGCCAGCACCGACAGGGGAGAACAGCCCCAGCATTTT.

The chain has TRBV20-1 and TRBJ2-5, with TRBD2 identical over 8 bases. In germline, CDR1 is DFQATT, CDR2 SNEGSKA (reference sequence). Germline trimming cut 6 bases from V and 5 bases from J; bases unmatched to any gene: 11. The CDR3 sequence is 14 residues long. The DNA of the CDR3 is TGCAGTGCGGAAACTAGCGGCGAGTGGGAGACCCAGTACTTC. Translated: CSAETSGEWETQYF.

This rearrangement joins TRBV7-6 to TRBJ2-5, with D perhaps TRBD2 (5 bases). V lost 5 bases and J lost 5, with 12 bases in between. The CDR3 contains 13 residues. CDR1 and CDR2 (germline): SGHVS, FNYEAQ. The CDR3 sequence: CASSRRTGETQYF. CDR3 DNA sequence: TGTGCCAGCAGCCGCCGGACTGGGGAGACCCAGTACTTC.

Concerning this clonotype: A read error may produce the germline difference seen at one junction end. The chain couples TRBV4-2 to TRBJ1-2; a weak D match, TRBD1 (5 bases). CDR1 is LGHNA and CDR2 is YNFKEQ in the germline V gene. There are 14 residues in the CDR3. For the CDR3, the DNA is TGTGCCAGCAGCCAAGCCTATGAAGGGGATGGCTTCACCTTC. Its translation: CASSQAYEGDGFTF.

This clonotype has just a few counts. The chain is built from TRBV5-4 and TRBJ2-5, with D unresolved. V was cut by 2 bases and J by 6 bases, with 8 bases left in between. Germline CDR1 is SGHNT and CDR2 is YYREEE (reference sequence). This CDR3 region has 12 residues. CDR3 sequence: CASSFEVKTQYF. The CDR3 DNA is TGTGCCAGCAGCTTCGAGGTGAAGACCCAGTACTTC. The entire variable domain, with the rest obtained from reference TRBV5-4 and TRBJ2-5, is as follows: ETGVTQSPTHLIKTRGQQVTLRCSSQSGHNTVSWYQQALGQGPQFIFQYYREEENGRGNFPPRFSGLQFPNYSSELNVNALELDDSALYLCASSFEVKTQYFGPGTRLLVL.

Here the CDR3 DNA reads TGTGCCAGCAGCTCTGAGTACCCGGACAGGGGCACAGATACGCAGTATTTT. Translation gives CASSSEYPDRGTDTQYF. The rearrangement joins TRBV7-4 to TRBJ2-3, with 8 bases identical to TRBD1. Looked up from germline, CDR1 is SGHVT and CDR2 is SQSDAQ. The CDR3 length is 17 residues. Unmatched junction bases numbered 10, after V lost 4 bases and J lost 1 base.

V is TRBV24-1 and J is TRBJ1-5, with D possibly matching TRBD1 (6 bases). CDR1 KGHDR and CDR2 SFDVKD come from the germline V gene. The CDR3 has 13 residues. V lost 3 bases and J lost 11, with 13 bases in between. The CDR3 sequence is CATSDPGHQAQHF. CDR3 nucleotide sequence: TGTGCCACCAGTGATCCGGGACACCAAGCCCAGCATTTT.